Here is one TCR beta chain with its context. This entry comes from a study of cytomegalovirus exposure and HLA in healthy donors. The PCR contained 60 Vbeta and 13 Jbeta primers. Assay: immunoSEQ multiplex PCR; the TCRdb copy retains only in-frame clones and omits some. The table records about 180,000 clones, 65% to 90% of them present only once. This CDR3 is built from 15 residues. Deletions cut 5 bases from V and 5 bases from J, with 18 bases between. CDR1 is SGHVS, CDR2 FQNEAQ, per germline. This receptor was obtained from a girl aged 2-10 years in good health and CMV-seropositive. The V gene is TRBV7-8, the J gene TRBJ1-1; possible D gene TRBD1, 5 bases. Sequences were obtained from PBMCs. The CDR3 bases are TGTGCCAGCAGCGCCCTTTCAGGGCTTGGTACTGAAGCTTTCTTT. As protein: CASSALSGLGTEAFF.